The source of this TCR beta chain is a study of Ad26.COV2.S vaccination and SARS-CoV-2 variants. About the research overall: The study gave Ad26.COV2.S intramuscularly, once or twice 56 days apart.

Using immunoSEQ multiplex PCR, the repertoire was profiled, and TCRdb retains in-frame clones only, with some absent. The sample lists hundreds of thousands of clones; 89% were seen once. General study findings and limits: There was reportedly substantial breadth in spike-specific CD8+ and CD4+ T cell responses after vaccination. Vaccine and placebo recipients had comparable breadth of non-spike TCRs.

Documented treatment: around 19 received Ad26.COV2.S at low or high dose, single or two shots; 5 received placebo; per-sample allocation not given. Specimens were obtained on day 63 following the first vaccine or placebo injection. Trimming took off 1 base at V and 10 bases at J, with 15 bases between the two ends. In germline, CDR1 is SGDLS, CDR2 YYNGEE. This CDR3 contains 14 residues. Note on this clone: The antigen remains undetermined.

The clonotype was recovered from a person between 18 and 60 years old who received the Ad26.COV2.S COVID-19 vaccine or a placebo. This sequence joins TRBV9 and TRBJ2-1; D not resolved. This specimen was peripheral blood, taken in a trial of Ad26.COV2.S vaccine versus placebo. CDR3 sequence: CASSVKGLQTEQFF. The CDR3, as DNA: TGTGCCAGCAGCGTAAAGGGCCTACAGACGGAGCAGTTCTTC.